This note documents a single T cell receptor (beta chain) sequence. This sample stems from a study of PD-1 blockade in classical Hodgkin lymphoma. Here immunoSEQ multiplex PCR was the method, and the copy in TCRdb shows in-frame clones only, minus some. The sample contains 15,000 to 20,000 clones, roughly 90% of which appear only once. Time point specified: newly diagnosed, previously untreated cHL patient sample. The clonotype originates from a human donor with classical Hodgkin lymphoma. The sample comprised peripheral blood mononuclear cells (PBMCs).

CDR3 DNA: TGCAGCGTCGACCGACCGGGACCTAGCACAGATACGCAGTATTTT. Translated, it gives CSVDRPGPSTDTQYF. This chain uses TRBV29-1 with TRBJ2-3; D is perhaps TRBD1 or TRBD2 (5 bases each). From germline, CDR1 is SQVTM and CDR2 ANQGSEA. Trimming pared 6 bases from V and 0 bases from J, leaving 16 bases between. CDR3 length equals 15 residues.